This section outlines one TCR beta chain sequence together with its context. This sample is drawn from a study of T cells expressing NK-cell markers. Reanalyzing the 5' RACE reads, TCRdb keeps one entry per CDR3 protein, without DNA. Found here are roughly 450,000 distinct CDR3 sequences; the top ten clones hold 1.4% to 1.5%. Source material: blood T cells: a sorted CD56 or NKG2C T cell subset, CD4+ or CD8+ T cells, or bulk PBMC T cells (not recorded which). The receptor was derived from a woman between 45 and 65 years old in good health.

The CDR3 reads CASSPGTSEQFF. V is TRBV3-1 and J is TRBJ2-1; TCRdb indicates TRBD2, and absent DNA this call remains unverified. The CDR3 loop spans 12 amino acids. Germline V gives CDR1 LGHDT, CDR2 YNNKEL (reference sequence).